The rows below give T cell receptor beta chains drawn from one sample of a study of blood T cell repertoires in COVID-19. Sequencing used immunoSEQ multiplex PCR; TCRdb keeps in-frame clones, though not all of them. Among approximately 220,000 clones listed, over 70% were seen once. Input material: peripheral blood. The receptors were sampled from a woman of 80 years or more with acute or convalescent COVID-19. Both conserved end residues are part of each CDR3. D genes are given only for firm matches. Clone sizes are given selectively: once, few, many, or a class where the clone is expanded.

j_call	clone_size	d_call	v_call	cdr3_aa	cdr3_nt
TRBJ2-1	.	.	TRBV7-2	CASSLGWAMSYNEQFF	TGTGCCAGCAGCTTAGGTTGGGCGATGTCCTACAATGAGCAGTTCTTC
TRBJ2-2	.	TRBD1	TRBV9	CASSPAGQGHGELFF	TGTGCCAGCAGCCCAGCGGGACAGGGGCACGGGGAGCTGTTTTTT
TRBJ2-3	.	.	TRBV5-4	CASSLVGVGDTQYF	TGTGCCAGCAGCTTGGTCGGGGTTGGGGATACGCAGTATTTT
TRBJ1-1	.	.	TRBV19	CASRTTVNTEAFF	TGTGCCAGTAGAACGACAGTTAACACTGAAGCTTTCTTT
TRBJ2-2	.	.	TRBV4-2	CASSTTSLNTGELFF	TGTGCCAGCAGCACCACTAGCCTGAACACCGGGGAGCTGTTTTTT
TRBJ2-3	.	TRBD2	TRBV11-2	CASSSPAGGAGEDTQYF	TGTGCCAGCAGCTCCCCCGCGGGAGGGGCAGGCGAAGATACGCAGTATTTT
TRBJ2-1	.	.	TRBV3-1/TRBV3-2	CASSRYNEQFF	TGTGCCAGCAGTCGTTACAATGAGCAGTTCTTC
TRBJ2-3	.	TRBD2	TRBV5-1	CASSLSASGGFDTQYF	TGCGCCAGCAGCTTATCGGCTAGCGGGGGGTTCGATACGCAGTATTTT
TRBJ1-6	few	.	TRBV18	CASSPGGTPLHF	TGTGCCAGCTCACCGGGCGGGACCCCCCTCCACTTT
TRBJ2-7	.	TRBD2	TRBV6-5	CAVMESGRSYEQYF	TGTGCCGTAATGGAGAGCGGGAGGTCATACGAGCAGTACTTC
TRBJ1-5	.	.	TRBV11-2	CASSFRENQPQHF	TGTGCCAGCAGCTTTCGTGAGAATCAGCCCCAGCATTTT
TRBJ2-7	.	.	TRBV11-3	CASSPEGDEQYF	TGTGCCAGCAGCCCTGAGGGTGACGAGCAGTACTTC
TRBJ2-1	few	TRBD2	TRBV5-1	CASSLVGLAEYNEQFF	TGCGCCAGCAGCTTGGTAGGACTAGCGGAGTACAATGAGCAGTTCTTC
TRBJ1-5	few	.	TRBV21-1	CASSNPRPQHF	TGTGCCAGCAGCAACCCGAGGCCCCAGCATTTT
TRBJ2-5	.	TRBD1	TRBV7-7	CASSKTGGEETQYF	TGTGCCAGCAGCAAGACAGGGGGCGAAGAGACCCAGTACTTC
TRBJ1-6	.	TRBD1	TRBV2	CASSSGTGASPLHF	TGTGCCAGCAGTTCCGGGACAGGGGCGTCACCCCTCCACTTT
TRBJ2-2	.	TRBD1	TRBV27	CASSLPTGGSTGELFF	TGTGCCAGCAGTTTACCAACAGGGGGGTCGACCGGGGAGCTGTTTTTT
TRBJ1-3	.	TRBD1	TRBV4-1	CASSLQDRDSGNTIYF	TGCGCCAGCAGCCTACAAGACAGGGATTCTGGAAACACCATATATTTT
TRBJ2-7	.	TRBD2	TRBV5-4	CASQRGPNSYEQYF	TGTGCCTCCCAGCGGGGCCCTAACTCCTACGAGCAGTACTTC
TRBJ2-2	.	.	TRBV19	CASSISSGVDGELFF	TGTGCCAGTAGTATTTCGTCGGGGGTTGACGGGGAGCTGTTTTTT
TRBJ2-1	.	TRBD2	TRBV5-3	CARSYTGTSGSEQFF	TGTGCCAGAAGCTATACCGGGACTAGCGGGAGTGAGCAGTTCTTC
TRBJ2-4	.	.	TRBV5-8	CASSLGGTPDIQYF	TGTGCCAGCAGCCTGGGCGGGACCCCGGACATTCAGTACTTC
TRBJ1-3	.	.	TRBV2	CASSEQRLSGNTIYF	TGTGCCAGCAGTGAGCAGCGGCTCTCTGGAAACACCATATATTTT
TRBJ2-3	.	TRBD2	TRBV3-1/TRBV3-2	CASSRRTSGLSSTDTQYF	TGTGCCAGCAGCCGCCGGACTAGCGGGCTATCTAGCACAGATACGCAGTATTTT
TRBJ2-1	.	.	TRBV5-6	CASSGAKLSYDDEQFF	TGTGCCAGCAGCGGGGCAAAACTTTCGTATGACGATGAGCAGTTCTTC
TRBJ2-5	.	TRBD2	TRBV11-2	CASSNRLAGIETQYF	TGTGCCAGCAGCAATCGACTAGCGGGGATAGAGACCCAGTACTTC
TRBJ2-1	.	TRBD1	TRBV19	CASSGQNYNEQFF	TGTGCCAGCTCGGGACAGAACTACAATGAGCAGTTCTTC
TRBJ2-3	.	.	TRBV7-9	CASSWGDRPDTQYF	TGTGCCAGCAGCTGGGGGGACAGACCAGATACGCAGTATTTT
TRBJ2-5	.	.	TRBV28	CASSLTGGGETQYF	TGTGCCAGCAGCTTAACAGGGGGGGGAGAGACCCAGTACTTC
TRBJ2-1	.	TRBD1	TRBV6-5	CASSADRGYEQFF	TGTGCCAGCAGCGCGGACAGGGGGTATGAGCAGTTCTTC
TRBJ2-7	.	.	TRBV5-1	CASSLGEVGYEQYF	TGCGCCAGCAGCTTGGGCGAGGTGGGCTACGAGCAGTACTTC
TRBJ2-2	.	.	TRBV19	CASSREVGELFF	TGTGCCAGTAGCAGGGAGGTCGGGGAGCTGTTTTTT
TRBJ1-2	once	.	TRBV19	CASSIASRAGGYTF	TGTGCCAGTAGTATAGCCTCTAGAGCGGGGGGCTACACCTTC
TRBJ1-3	.	TRBD1	TRBV14	CASSQAETGRNTIYF	TGTGCCAGCAGCCAAGCAGAGACAGGGAGAAACACCATATATTTT
TRBJ1-1	.	TRBD1	TRBV19	CASSGDRREAFF	TGTGCCAGTAGTGGGGACAGGCGAGAAGCTTTCTTT
TRBJ1-2	few	.	TRBV5-4	CASSSQGNYGYTF	TGTGCCAGCAGTTCGCAGGGGAACTATGGCTACACCTTC
TRBJ2-7	.	.	TRBV19	CASSIPGGGSREQYF	TGTGCCAGTAGTATTCCCGGGGGAGGCTCTCGCGAGCAGTACTTC
TRBJ2-1	.	.	TRBV27	CASMYGGRSYNEQFF	TGTGCCAGCATGTATGGAGGCCGCTCCTACAATGAGCAGTTCTTC
TRBJ2-1	.	TRBD2	TRBV9	CASSVGSRSGGPLGNEQFF	TGTGCCAGCAGCGTAGGTTCTCGGAGCGGGGGCCCCTTGGGGAATGAGCAGTTCTTC